A selection of T cell receptor beta chains follows, all from one sample in a study of a mutant IDH1 vaccine in newly diagnosed glioma. Sequencing was performed with immunoSEQ multiplex PCR; in TCRdb, only in-frame clones are kept and a portion is missing. This table has about 60,000 clones, 84% appearing once. For these receptors, no antigen is known. The source was PBMCs, collected from a glioma patient whose treatment included an IDH1 peptide vaccine. These receptors were collected from a woman between 45 and 60 years old with glioma. CDR3s include the opening cysteine and the closing phenylalanine or tryptophan. The order of the fields is clone size, J gene, V gene, D gene, CDR3 protein, CDR3 DNA. A D gene is named only where the DNA matches it firmly. Expanded clones are given a class, and other clones once, few, many or no size at all.

clone_size: .; j_call: TRBJ1-6; v_call: TRBV6-5; d_call: TRBD1; cdr3_aa: CASSRGQGSSPLHF; cdr3_nt: TGTGCCAGCAGTCGGGGACAGGGTAGCTCACCCCTCCACTTT
clone_size: .; j_call: TRBJ1-5; v_call: TRBV6-5; d_call: .; cdr3_aa: CASSLQQGQPQHF; cdr3_nt: TGTGCCAGCAGTCTACAACAGGGTCAGCCCCAGCATTTT
clone_size: .; j_call: TRBJ1-3; v_call: TRBV4-3; d_call: .; cdr3_aa: CASSQSQGGKDTIYF; cdr3_nt: TGCGCCAGCAGCCAGAGCCAGGGAGGCAAGGACACCATATATTTT
clone_size: once; j_call: TRBJ2-3; v_call: TRBV7-9; d_call: .; cdr3_aa: CASSSIGAGTSTDTQYF; cdr3_nt: TGTGCCAGCAGCTCAATAGGGGCGGGGACTAGCACAGATACGCAGTATTTT
clone_size: .; j_call: TRBJ1-2; v_call: TRBV29-1; d_call: .; cdr3_aa: CSVVINIRDYTF; cdr3_nt: TGCAGCGTTGTTATCAACATTCGAGACTACACCTTC
clone_size: .; j_call: TRBJ2-3; v_call: TRBV6-5; d_call: TRBD2; cdr3_aa: CASSTGGAGRDTQYF; cdr3_nt: TGTGCCAGCAGCACGGGGGGGGCGGGCCGAGATACGCAGTATTTT
clone_size: .; j_call: TRBJ2-5; v_call: TRBV13; d_call: .; cdr3_aa: CASSVKGGSQETQYF; cdr3_nt: TGTGCCAGCAGCGTGAAGGGGGGGTCCCAAGAGACCCAGTACTTC
clone_size: .; j_call: TRBJ1-5; v_call: TRBV28; d_call: .; cdr3_aa: CASRTGTEGPYSNQPQHF; cdr3_nt: TGTGCCAGCAGGACCGGGACGGAGGGACCTTATAGCAATCAGCCCCAGCATTTT
clone_size: .; j_call: TRBJ1-2; v_call: TRBV19; d_call: .; cdr3_aa: CASTTGWNGYTF; cdr3_nt: TGTGCCAGTACGACAGGTTGGAATGGCTACACCTTC
clone_size: .; j_call: TRBJ1-1; v_call: TRBV19; d_call: .; cdr3_aa: CASSIRRGLVNTEAFF; cdr3_nt: TGTGCCAGTAGTATACGTCGGGGCTTGGTGAACACTGAAGCTTTCTTT
clone_size: .; j_call: TRBJ2-3; v_call: TRBV5-1; d_call: .; cdr3_aa: CASSFWGLPSTDTQYF; cdr3_nt: TGCGCCAGCAGCTTTTGGGGGCTCCCTAGCACAGATACGCAGTATTTT
clone_size: .; j_call: TRBJ1-1; v_call: TRBV4-2; d_call: .; cdr3_aa: CASSRGGQGSTEAFF; cdr3_nt: TGTGCCAGCAGCCGGGGAGGGCAGGGGTCCACTGAAGCTTTCTTT
clone_size: .; j_call: TRBJ1-6; v_call: TRBV5-4; d_call: TRBD1; cdr3_aa: CASSSRDRDSPLHF; cdr3_nt: TGTGCCAGCAGCTCCCGGGACAGGGATTCACCCCTCCACTTT
clone_size: .; j_call: TRBJ2-7; v_call: TRBV5-6; d_call: TRBD1; cdr3_aa: CASSYGDRDDDEQYF; cdr3_nt: TGTGCCAGCAGCTATGGGGACAGGGACGACGACGAGCAGTACTTC
clone_size: .; j_call: TRBJ2-5; v_call: TRBV5-1; d_call: TRBD2; cdr3_aa: CASSLGPAGVQETQYF; cdr3_nt: TGCGCCAGCAGCTTGGGCCCAGCGGGGGTACAAGAGACCCAGTACTTC
clone_size: .; j_call: TRBJ2-7; v_call: TRBV19; d_call: .; cdr3_aa: CASKPSTGSSYEQYF; cdr3_nt: TGTGCCAGTAAACCTTCAACAGGGAGCTCCTACGAGCAGTACTTC
clone_size: .; j_call: TRBJ2-3; v_call: TRBV6-5; d_call: .; cdr3_aa: CASRRLNPDTQYF; cdr3_nt: TGTGCCAGCAGACGACTCAACCCAGATACGCAGTATTTT
clone_size: few; j_call: TRBJ1-5; v_call: TRBV5-1; d_call: .; cdr3_aa: CASSLDSQSVPQHF; cdr3_nt: TGCGCCAGCAGCTTGGACAGTCAATCAGTACCCCAGCATTTT
clone_size: .; j_call: TRBJ1-2; v_call: TRBV29-1; d_call: TRBD1; cdr3_aa: CSGGQGSGYTF; cdr3_nt: TGCAGCGGGGGACAGGGGTCCGGCTACACCTTC
clone_size: few; j_call: TRBJ1-5; v_call: TRBV7-8; d_call: .; cdr3_aa: CASSWAGQGNQPQHF; cdr3_nt: TGTGCCAGCAGCTGGGCGGGGCAGGGGAATCAGCCCCAGCATTTT
clone_size: .; j_call: TRBJ1-2; v_call: TRBV19; d_call: .; cdr3_aa: CASKPVTRQGGYTF; cdr3_nt: TGTGCCAGTAAACCCGTGACAAGGCAGGGAGGCTACACCTTC
clone_size: .; j_call: TRBJ1-1; v_call: TRBV6-1; d_call: .; cdr3_aa: CASSGASGVNTEAFF; cdr3_nt: TGTGCCAGCAGTGGTGCCTCAGGGGTCAACACTGAAGCTTTCTTT
clone_size: few; j_call: TRBJ2-5; v_call: TRBV29-1; d_call: .; cdr3_aa: CSVVRGAHQETQYF; cdr3_nt: TGCAGCGTTGTAAGGGGGGCTCACCAAGAGACCCAGTACTTC
clone_size: .; j_call: TRBJ2-1; v_call: TRBV19; d_call: .; cdr3_aa: CASSIGAQRVLSGNEQFF; cdr3_nt: TGTGCCAGTAGTATAGGAGCGCAAAGGGTTCTATCTGGCAATGAGCAGTTCTTC
clone_size: .; j_call: TRBJ1-4; v_call: TRBV18; d_call: .; cdr3_aa: CASSPGATNEKLFF; cdr3_nt: TGTGCCAGCTCACCAGGGGCCACTAATGAAAAACTGTTTTTT
clone_size: .; j_call: TRBJ1-3; v_call: TRBV7-6; d_call: .; cdr3_aa: CASSLGGRGNTIYF; cdr3_nt: TGTGCCAGCAGCTTAGGAGGACGAGGAAACACCATATATTTT
clone_size: .; j_call: TRBJ2-1; v_call: TRBV5-1; d_call: TRBD2; cdr3_aa: CASSELPPLAGSSYNEQFF; cdr3_nt: TGCGCCAGCAGCGAACTGCCCCCACTAGCGGGGAGCTCCTACAATGAGCAGTTCTTC
clone_size: .; j_call: TRBJ2-3; v_call: TRBV5-4; d_call: TRBD2; cdr3_aa: CASSLDAGGGTDTQYF; cdr3_nt: TGTGCCAGCAGCTTGGATGCGGGGGGCGGCACAGATACGCAGTATTTT
clone_size: once; j_call: TRBJ2-1; v_call: TRBV23-1; d_call: TRBD2; cdr3_aa: CARLAGGPSSYNEQFF; cdr3_nt: TGCGCCAGGCTAGCGGGGGGGCCTAGCTCCTACAATGAGCAGTTCTTC
clone_size: few; j_call: TRBJ1-2; v_call: TRBV7-9; d_call: .; cdr3_aa: CASSPHILGYTF; cdr3_nt: TGTGCCAGCAGCCCCCACATCTTGGGCTACACCTTC
clone_size: .; j_call: TRBJ2-1; v_call: TRBV7-6; d_call: TRBD2; cdr3_aa: CASSLVAGGHEQFF; cdr3_nt: TGTGCCAGCAGCTTAGTAGCGGGGGGGCATGAGCAGTTCTTC
clone_size: .; j_call: TRBJ1-1; v_call: TRBV6-1; d_call: .; cdr3_aa: CASSESTGRTEAFF; cdr3_nt: TGTGCCAGCAGTGAGTCTACAGGGAGGACTGAAGCTTTCTTT
clone_size: .; j_call: TRBJ2-3; v_call: TRBV13; d_call: TRBD2; cdr3_aa: CASSLVGSGGTDTQYF; cdr3_nt: TGTGCCAGCAGCTTAGTAGGTAGCGGGGGAACAGATACGCAGTATTTT
clone_size: .; j_call: TRBJ2-7; v_call: TRBV5-6; d_call: .; cdr3_aa: CASSLLIGYEQYF; cdr3_nt: TGTGCCAGCAGCTTGCTAATAGGGTACGAGCAGTACTTC
clone_size: few; j_call: TRBJ1-1; v_call: TRBV5-1; d_call: TRBD1; cdr3_aa: CASSLDRTGGWTFF; cdr3_nt: TGCGCCAGCAGCTTGGATAGGACAGGGGGTTGGACTTTCTTT
clone_size: .; j_call: TRBJ1-1; v_call: TRBV9; d_call: .; cdr3_aa: CASSVMDSEAFF; cdr3_nt: TGTGCCAGCAGCGTAATGGACAGTGAAGCTTTCTTT
clone_size: .; j_call: TRBJ1-5; v_call: TRBV5-6; d_call: .; cdr3_aa: CASSYYSNGYSNQPQHF; cdr3_nt: TGTGCCAGCAGCTACTACTCCAACGGATATAGCAATCAGCCCCAGCATTTT
clone_size: once; j_call: TRBJ1-2; v_call: TRBV5-1; d_call: .; cdr3_aa: CASSSAGTGNYGYTF; cdr3_nt: TGCGCCAGCAGCTCCGCCGGGACGGGTAACTATGGCTACACCTTC
clone_size: .; j_call: TRBJ1-4; v_call: TRBV7-6; d_call: TRBD1; cdr3_aa: CASSLGWDRGEKLFF; cdr3_nt: TGTGCCAGCAGCTTAGGATGGGACAGAGGAGAAAAACTGTTTTTT
clone_size: .; j_call: TRBJ2-3; v_call: TRBV13; d_call: TRBD2; cdr3_aa: CASSFRLAGARTDTQYF; cdr3_nt: TGTGCCAGCAGCTTCCGACTAGCGGGGGCCCGCACAGATACGCAGTATTTT